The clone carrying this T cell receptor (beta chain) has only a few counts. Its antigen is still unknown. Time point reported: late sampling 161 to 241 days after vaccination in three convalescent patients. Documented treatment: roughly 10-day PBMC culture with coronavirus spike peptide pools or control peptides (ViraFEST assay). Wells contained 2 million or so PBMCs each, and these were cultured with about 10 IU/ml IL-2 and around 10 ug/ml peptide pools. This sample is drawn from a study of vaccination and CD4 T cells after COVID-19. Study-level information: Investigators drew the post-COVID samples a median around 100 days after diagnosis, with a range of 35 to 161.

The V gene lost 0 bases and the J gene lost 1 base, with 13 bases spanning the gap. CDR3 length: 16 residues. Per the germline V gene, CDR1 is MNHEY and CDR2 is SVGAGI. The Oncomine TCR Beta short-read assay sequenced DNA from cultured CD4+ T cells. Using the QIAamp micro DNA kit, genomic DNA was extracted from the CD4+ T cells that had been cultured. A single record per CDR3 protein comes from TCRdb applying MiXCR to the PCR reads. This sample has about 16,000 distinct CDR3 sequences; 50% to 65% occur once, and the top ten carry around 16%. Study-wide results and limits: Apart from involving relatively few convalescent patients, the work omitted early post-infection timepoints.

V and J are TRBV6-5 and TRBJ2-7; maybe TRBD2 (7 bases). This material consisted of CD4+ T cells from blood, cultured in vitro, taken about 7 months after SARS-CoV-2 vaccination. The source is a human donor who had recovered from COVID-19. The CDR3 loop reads CASSYSGGRVSYEQYF. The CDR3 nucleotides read TGTGCCAGCAGTTACTCGGGGGGGCGCGTTTCCTACGAGCAGTACTTC.